The 28 T cell receptor beta chains below come from one sample, sequenced in a study. TCRdb recomputed calls from the 5' RACE reads with MiXCR, one row per CDR3 protein. The table records over 50,000 distinct CDR3 sequences, about 31% of them present only once. The material sequenced was tumor-infiltrating naive CD4+ T cells sorted from the breast tumor. The subset is: naive CD4+ T cells, CD4+CD45RA+CD25-. These receptors originate from a female donor with breast cancer.

The sample holds many counts of this clonotype. This rearrangement joins TRBV4-2 to TRBJ2-1; 9 bases line up with TRBD2. From germline, CDR1 is LGHNA and CDR2 YNFKEQ. The CDR3 has 17 residues. With 4 bases clipped from V and 0 bases from J, the junction kept 7 bases outside the gene matches. CDR3 region: CASSPPLAGDSYNEQFF. CDR3 nucleotides: TGTGCCAGCAGCCCCCCCTTAGCGGGAGACTCCTACAATGAGCAGTTCTTC.

As regards this clonotype: The junction departs from germline at one end; a sequencing error may be responsible. The chain uses TRBV15 and TRBJ1-5, with TRBD1 matching 8 bases. The CDR3 runs to 16 residues. Germline values: CDR1 LNHNV, CDR2 YYDKDF (reference sequence). CDR3 nucleotide sequence: TGTGCCACCAGCAGAGCCGGGACAGGTAGCAATCAGCCCCGGCATTTT. This sequence encodes CATSRAGTGSNQPRHF. Using reference TRBV15 and TRBJ1-5 for the parts outside the CDR3, the full variable domain is DAMVIQNPRYQVTQFGKPVTLSCSQTLNHNVMYWYQQKSSQAPKLLFHYYDKDFNNEADTPDNFQSRRPNTSFCFLDIRSPGLGDTAMYLCATSRAGTGSNQPRHFGDGTRLSIL.

Regarding this clonotype: At one boundary the junction diverges from the germline segment, which might be a read error. V usage is TRBV18 and J usage is TRBJ2-3; tentative D call: TRBD2 (5 bases). The CDR3 is made up of 15 amino acids. Per the germline V gene, CDR1 is KGHSH and CDR2 is LQKENI. This CDR3 reads CAGSPNEGSLNTQYF. The CDR3 bases are TGTGCCGGCTCCCCGAACGAGGGTAGCCTGAATACGCAGTATTTT.

In its sample, this clonotype was seen a few times. This sequence joins TRBV30 and TRBJ1-2; D may be TRBD1 (6 bases). The CDR3 runs 19 residues. CDR1 GTSNPN and CDR2 SVGIG come from the germline V gene (reference sequence). The V end was cut by 0 bases, the J end by 1 base, with 24 bases between. CDR3 nucleotide sequence: TGTGCCTGGAGTGTAAACCCCATCCTCGACAGGACCGTTAACTATGGCTACACCTTC. This encodes CAWSVNPILDRTVNYGYTF.

The chain joins TRBV20-1 to TRBJ2-2; D not resolved. Trimming stripped 4 bases from V and 0 bases from J, with 12 bases between. Germline CDR1 is DFQATT and CDR2 is SNEGSKA (reference sequence). The CDR3 loop spans 15 amino acids. This CDR3 reads CSAKFTAPNTGELFF. In nucleotides, the CDR3 is TGCAGTGCTAAGTTCACTGCGCCGAACACCGGGGAGCTGTTTTTT.

This clonotype was found a few times. This chain links TRBV5-1 with TRBJ1-1, with 9 bases matching TRBD1. V shed 6 bases, J shed 6 bases, and the junction held 9 bases outside the gene matches. The germline V gene encodes CDR1 SGHRS and CDR2 YFSETQ. The CDR3 consists of 14 residues. CDR3 in DNA: TGCGCCAGCACCATGGGACAGGGAAACGCTGAAGCTTTCTTT. Amino acids: CASTMGQGNAEAFF. Full variable domain (remainder filled in from reference TRBV5-1 and TRBJ1-1): KAGVTQTPRYLIKTRGQQVTLSCSPISGHRSVSWYQQTPGQGLQFLFEYFSETQRNKGNFPGRFSGRQFSNSRSEMNVSTLELGDSALYLCASTMGQGNAEAFFGQGTRLTVV.

This clonotype was counted at least ten times. The rearrangement uses TRBV11-1 and TRBJ2-1; D gene ambiguous. V was pared by 2 bases and J by 5 bases, with 7 bases between. The CDR3 consists of 13 residues. The germline V gene has CDR1 SGHAT and CDR2 FQDESV (reference sequence). The DNA for the CDR3 is TGTGCCAGCAGCTTATTCGCCCACAATGAGCAGTTCTTC. This translates into CASSLFAHNEQFF.

This clonotype was found a few times. The CDR3 DNA sequence: TGTGCCAGCAGCCGGTACGCGGACGGGGCCGGGGAGACCCAGTACTTC. Its protein is CASSRYADGAGETQYF. The chain has TRBV3-1 and TRBJ2-5; either TRBD1 or TRBD2 may supply D (5 bases each). Looked up from germline, CDR1 is LGHDT and CDR2 is YNNKEL (reference sequence). V was cut by 4 bases and J by 5 bases, with 20 bases left in between. The CDR3 has 16 amino acids.

The genes are TRBV28 and TRBJ1-4, with 7 bases matching TRBD1. CDR3 length: 14 residues. Per the germline V gene, CDR1 is MDHEN and CDR2 is SYDVKM. After removal of 5 bases from V and 8 bases from J, the junction contained 8 bases not matched to a gene. Written as DNA, the CDR3 is TGTGCCAGCAGTGGCGACAGGGAAGGCGAAAAACTGTTTTTT. Translating it yields CASSGDREGEKLFF.

CDR3 loop: CSARLLSAGELFF. The DNA of the CDR3 is TGCAGTGCTAGGCTATTATCTGCCGGGGAGCTGTTTTTT. The chain uses TRBV20-1 and TRBJ2-2; D unresolved. The CDR3 is 13 amino acids. CDR1 is DFQATT and CDR2 is SNEGSKA in the germline V gene (reference sequence). Trimming pared 3 bases from V and 6 bases from J, leaving 11 bases between.

In this sample, this clonotype turned up a few times. The rearrangement joins TRBV18 to TRBJ2-7; TRBD1 aligns across 8 bases. Germline V gene lookup returns CDR1 KGHSH and CDR2 LQKENI. This CDR3 is built from 15 residues. V was pared by 4 bases and J by 2 bases, with 7 bases of the junction left unmatched. CDR3: CASSQGTGETYEQYF. Written as DNA, the CDR3 is TGTGCCAGCTCACAAGGGACAGGAGAAACCTACGAGCAGTACTTC.

This clonotype was detected only a few times. This rearrangement joins TRBV9 to TRBJ2-5, with D tentatively TRBD1 (6 bases). CDR1 is SGDLS, CDR2 YYNGEE, per germline. This CDR3 has 15 amino acids. Trimming removed 3 bases at V and 5 bases at J, with 17 bases between. CDR3 nucleotide sequence: TGTGCCAGCAGCGCCCAGGGGTTGGGATCGGAGACCCAGTACTTC. Protein sequence: CASSAQGLGSETQYF.

Here the CDR3 DNA reads TGTGCCAGCAGCGTAGCTACGATAAGATCAGGTTCAGATACGCAGTATTTT. Translation gives CASSVATIRSGSDTQYF. The rearrangement uses TRBV9 and TRBJ2-3; D not certain. The CDR3 contains 17 residues. Germline V lookup: CDR1 SGDLS, CDR2 YYNGEE. Between the trimmed V and J ends, which lost 0 bases and 4 bases, there was a span of 18 bases.

V usage is TRBV20-1 and J usage is TRBJ1-1; a weak D match, TRBD1 (6 bases). This CDR3 is 16 amino acids long. With 0 bases removed from V and 1 base from J, the gap between germline ends came to 15 bases. The V gene's germline CDR1 is DFQATT and CDR2 SNEGSKA (reference sequence). The CDR3 sequence: CSARDPMGGANTEAFF. The CDR3 nucleotides read TGCAGTGCTAGAGATCCCATGGGGGGGGCGAACACTGAAGCTTTCTTT.

This clonotype has ten or more counts. The gene calls are TRBV7-9 and TRBJ1-5; 10 bases fit TRBD1. The length of the CDR3 is 15 residues. V lost 6 bases and J lost 5; bases outside the gene matches: 7. CDR1 and CDR2 from the germline V gene are SEHNR and FQNEAQ (reference sequence). DNA for the CDR3: TGTGCCAGCAGTTTTACCGGGACAGGGGATCAGCCCCAGCATTTT. This encodes CASSFTGTGDQPQHF.

This clonotype appeared a few times. The V call is TRBV24-1, the J call TRBJ1-1, with unresolved D. Germline V gene lookup returns CDR1 KGHDR and CDR2 SFDVKD. Trimming took off 9 bases at V and 3 bases at J, with 13 bases between the two ends. The CDR3 spans 13 residues. The chain's CDR3 is CATGEKIYTEAFF. CDR3 DNA sequence: TGTGCCACCGGGGAGAAAATTTACACTGAAGCTTTCTTT.

This clonotype was seen many times. J is TRBJ2-1 and V is TRBV5-1; D is perhaps TRBD1 (6 bases). With 3 bases removed from V and 0 bases from J, the gap between germline ends came to 10 bases. Germline V gives CDR1 SGHRS, CDR2 YFSETQ. This CDR3 has 15 residues. The CDR3 is CASSYRASSYNEQFF. For the CDR3, the DNA is TGCGCCAGCAGCTACAGGGCCAGCTCCTACAATGAGCAGTTCTTC.

The chain joins TRBV7-4 to TRBJ1-1, with a tentative D call TRBD1 (6 bases). This CDR3 has 16 residues. Germline loops: CDR1 SGHVT, CDR2 SQSDAQ. The germline V and J ends were trimmed by 4 bases and 1 base, with 16 bases remaining between them. CDR3 DNA sequence: TGTGCCAGCAGCTACTACCGCAGGGGCCGGAACACTGAAGCTTTCTTT. This gives the protein CASSYYRRGRNTEAFF.

This clonotype was recorded a few times. V and J are TRBV3-1 and TRBJ2-3; D is unresolved. CDR3 length: 17 residues. V was trimmed by 4 bases and J by 4 bases, leaving 21 bases between them. Germline CDR1 reads LGHDT; CDR2 reads YNNKEL (reference sequence). The CDR3 is CASSPKLQPGGADTQYF. As DNA, the CDR3 is TGTGCCAGCAGCCCTAAACTCCAACCAGGTGGGGCAGATACGCAGTATTTT.

J is TRBJ2-4 and V is TRBV4-2; TRBD2 might be the D (5 bases). The CDR3 length is 15 residues. Trimming took off 0 bases at V and 5 bases at J, with 11 bases between the two ends. CDR1 is LGHNA, CDR2 YNFKEQ, per germline. This CDR3 reads CASSQEGWGENIQYF. The CDR3 DNA sequence: TGTGCCAGCAGCCAAGAGGGATGGGGAGAAAACATTCAGTACTTC.

Remarks on this clonotype: A much larger clone differs by one base, so this may be a read error. The V and J genes are TRBV20-1 and TRBJ2-7; TRBD1 agrees at 8 bases. The CDR3 runs to 12 residues. The germline gives CDR1 DFQATT, CDR2 SNEGSKA (reference sequence). The CDR3 nucleotides read TGCAGTGCTAAGGGACAGGACTACGGGCAGTACTTC. As protein: CSAKGQDYGQYF.

By proportion, this clonotype is medium-sized. The genes are TRBV7-2 and TRBJ1-1; D is possibly TRBD1 (6 bases). V lost 1 base and J lost 10, with 13 bases in between. The germline CDR1 and CDR2 sequences are SGHTA and FQGNSA. CDR3 length equals 13 residues. CDR3 sequence reads: CASSLVGARGAFF. For the CDR3, the DNA is TGTGCCAGCAGCTTAGTGGGGGCGCGGGGAGCTTTCTTT.

The chain couples TRBV5-1 to TRBJ1-6; the D gene is possibly TRBD1 (6 bases). The CDR3 consists of 15 residues. The ends were cut back, 3 bases at V and 6 bases at J, with 13 bases in the middle. The germline gives CDR1 SGHRS, CDR2 YFSETQ. The CDR3: CASSWKTGANSPLHF. CDR3 sequence (DNA): TGCGCCAGCAGCTGGAAGACAGGTGCTAATTCACCCCTCCACTTT.

The chain joins TRBV28 to TRBJ1-4; 7 positions match TRBD1. This CDR3 spans 15 amino acids. CDR1 is MDHEN and CDR2 is SYDVKM in the germline V gene. Germline trimming cut 10 bases from V and 3 bases from J; bases unmatched to any gene: 11. In DNA, the CDR3 is TGTGCCACCCATCGACAGGGAATCGCTAATGAAAAACTGTTTTTT. This sequence encodes CATHRQGIANEKLFF. The full variable domain, with the rest looked up from reference TRBV28 and TRBJ1-4, is DVKVTQSSRYLVKRTGEKVFLECVQDMDHENMFWYRQDPGLGLRLIYFSYDVKMKEKGDIPEGYSVSREKKERFSLILESASTNQTSMYLCATHRQGIANEKLFFGSGTQLSVL.

This clonotype came up many times. The gene calls are TRBV6-1 and TRBJ1-1; D ambiguous. V was pared by 6 bases and J by 1 base, with 9 bases between. The CDR3 runs 13 residues. Looked up from germline, CDR1 is MNHNS and CDR2 is SASEGT. The CDR3 DNA sequence: TGTGCCAGCAGCCCTACAAGGAACACTGAAGCTTTCTTT. This sequence encodes CASSPTRNTEAFF.

This clonotype was found many times. The chain employs TRBV29-1 and TRBJ2-1; D is possibly TRBD1 or TRBD2 (7 bases each). Germline CDR1 SQVTM, CDR2 ANQGSEA. This CDR3 spans 11 amino acids. In DNA form, the CDR3 reads TGCAGGGGAGGGGGCTTCGGTGAGCAGTTCTTC. Amino acids: CRGGGFGEQFF.

On this clonotype: This could be a read error, since a much larger clone is one nucleotide away. The gene calls are TRBV6-2 or TRBV6-3 and TRBJ2-2, with TRBD1 identical over 7 bases. The V and J ends lost 5 bases and 10 bases, in that order; junction bases with no gene match: 10. Germline lookup yields CDR1 MNHEY and CDR2 SVGEGT. This CDR3 is 14 amino acids long. CDR3 residues: CASSPVGTVKELFF. DNA for the CDR3: TGTGCCAGCAGTCCCGTGGGGACAGTGAAGGAGCTGTTTTTT.

The chain carries TRBV15 and TRBJ1-3; D unresolved. Germline CDR1 LNHNV, CDR2 YYDKDF (reference sequence). The V end lost 4 bases, the J end lost 1 base, and 8 bases lay between the germline ends. This CDR3 comprises 14 residues. DNA of the CDR3: TGTGCCACCAGCAACGGGCCATCTGGAAACACCATATATTTT. It yields the protein CATSNGPSGNTIYF.